These 25 T cell receptor beta chains share one sample of origin, sequenced in a study of OX40 agonist ivuxolimab in advanced cancers. The library was produced with the immunoSEQ multiplex PCR assay. TCRdb obtained this table from immuneACCESS and retained in-frame rearrangements with V and J assigned. These tables miss some clones; where compared with another copy, unresolved V genes account for less than half of the shortfall, and the remainder is unexplained. The sample contains 60,000 to 90,000 clones, 88% of them found a single time. The top ten clones comprise around 0.97% of the sample. The starting material was CD4+ or CD8+ T cells sorted from blood, obtained in a trial of the OX40 agonist ivuxolimab. Receptor source: an adult with an advanced solid tumor such as melanoma, head and neck, liver or kidney cancer.

In DNA form, the CDR3 reads TGTGCCAGCAGAGGGAGGGTCCAAGGTGGACAGCCCCAGCATTTT. Translated: CASRGRVQGGQPQHF. The rearrangement joins TRBV28 to TRBJ1-5; unclear D gene. Germline CDR1 is MDHEN and CDR2 is SYDVKM. This CDR3 region has 15 residues. The V and J ends lost 6 bases and 7 bases respectively, with 19 bases between them.

Here the CDR3 reads CASSQSQGYEQFF. CDR3 in DNA: TGCGCCAGCAGCCAATCCCAGGGATATGAGCAGTTCTTC. The chain employs TRBV5-1 and TRBJ2-1, with D maybe TRBD1 (5 bases). CDR3 length: 13 amino acids. Looked up from germline, CDR1 is SGHRS and CDR2 is YFSETQ. Trimming left V 4 bases short and J 8 bases short, with 13 bases between.

J is TRBJ1-5 and V is TRBV28, with a possible D match to TRBD1 (5 bases). The CDR3 is 17 residues long. Germline V gene sequence: CDR1 MDHEN, CDR2 SYDVKM. Trimming took 2 bases from V and 1 from J, leaving 15 bases between them. This CDR3 reads CASSLAGGGVSNQPQHF. CDR3 nucleotide sequence: TGTGCCAGCAGTTTAGCGGGGGGAGGGGTCAGCAATCAGCCCCAGCATTTT.

The chain carries TRBV29-1 and TRBJ1-1, with 7 bases aligning to TRBD1. Trimming took 5 bases from V and 1 from J; bases not matched to a gene: 10. CDR1 and CDR2 (germline): SQVTM, ANQGSEA. This CDR3 comprises 15 residues. CDR3 sequence: CSVRGARGRNTEAFF. CDR3 nucleotide sequence: TGCAGCGTTCGCGGGGCCAGGGGGAGGAACACTGAAGCTTTCTTT.

The chain joins TRBV6-6 to TRBJ2-7; TRBD2 matches at 9 bases. With 6 bases clipped from V and 4 bases from J, the junction kept 4 bases outside the gene matches. This CDR3 has 13 residues. Germline CDR1 and CDR2: MNHNY and SVGAGI (reference sequence). The chain's CDR3 is CASRASGEYEQYF. In DNA form, the CDR3 reads TGTGCCAGCAGGGCTAGCGGGGAGTACGAGCAGTACTTC.

V is TRBV6-5 and J is TRBJ2-7; 7 positions agree with TRBD1. This CDR3 region has 14 residues. Germline CDR1 MNHEY, CDR2 SVGAGI. V lost 5 bases and J lost 8; bases outside the gene matches: 12. DNA of the CDR3: TGTGCCAGCAGTACCCGGGACAGAGGCTCGAAGCAGTACTTC. Its protein is CASSTRDRGSKQYF.

This clone has only one observation. This chain links TRBV29-1 with TRBJ2-7; 8 nucleotides align to TRBD2. The germline V gene has CDR1 SQVTM and CDR2 ANQGSEA. V dropped 7 bases and J dropped 3; count of bases not matched to a gene: 11. CDR3 length equals 14 residues. The CDR3 sequence is CSARGGLAGYEQYF. DNA of the CDR3: TGCAGCGCGAGGGGGGGGCTAGCGGGCTACGAGCAGTACTTC.

The chain has TRBV21-1 and TRBJ1-4; the table's D gene call, TRBD1, was not cross checked with the DNA. TRBV21-1 is an annotated pseudogene. The length of the CDR3 is 16 residues. This CDR3 is CASSKVSQGNNEKLFF. The CDR3 coding sequence is TGTGCCAGCAGCAAAGTTTCTCAGGGTAATAATGAAAAACTGTTTTTT.

The chain couples TRBV6-4 to TRBJ2-3; D is ambiguous. CDR3 length: 13 residues. Germline CDR1 and CDR2: MRHNA and SNTAGT. V shed 11 bases and J shed 2 bases, with 14 bases lying between them. Here the CDR3 DNA reads TGTGCCGACCGGACGATCCTCACAGATACGCAGTATTTT. Protein: CADRTILTDTQYF.

This clone was detected only a few times. This rearrangement joins TRBV7-2 to TRBJ1-1; D remains unclear. The V end lost 3 bases, the J end lost 3 bases, and 8 bases lay between the germline ends. Germline V gene sequence: CDR1 SGHTA, CDR2 FQGNSA. There are 13 residues in the CDR3. CDR3 nucleotide sequence: TGTGCCAGCAGCTTGATGGCGGACACTGAAGCTTTCTTT. Translation gives CASSLMADTEAFF.

This chain uses TRBV9 with TRBJ2-1, with D unresolved. Germline V gene lookup returns CDR1 SGDLS and CDR2 YYNGEE. Trimming pared 1 base from V and 8 bases from J, leaving 4 bases between. This CDR3 has 11 residues. As DNA, the CDR3 is TGTGCCAGCAGCGTAACGTATGAGCAGTTCTTC. Amino acid sequence: CASSVTYEQFF.

The rearrangement uses TRBV19 and TRBJ2-7; possibly TRBD1 or TRBD2 for D (6 bases each). V lost 4 bases to trimming and J lost 6 bases, with 13 bases between them. The V gene's germline CDR1 is LNHDA and CDR2 SQIVND (reference sequence). This CDR3 is 13 amino acids long. The CDR3 spells CASSTTQGGEQYF. The DNA of the CDR3 is TGTGCCAGTAGTACCACACAGGGAGGCGAGCAGTACTTC. Based on the CDR3 plus reference TRBV19 and TRBJ2-7, the full variable domain is DGGITQSPKYLFRKEGQNVTLSCEQNLNHDAMYWYRQDPGQGLRLIYYSQIVNDFQKGDIAEGYSVSREKKESFPLTVTSAQKNPTAFYLCASSTTQGGEQYFGPGTRLTVT.

The chain is built from TRBV7-6 and TRBJ2-1; no reliable D call. Trimming cost V 2 bases and J 15 bases, with 11 bases left between them. The CDR3 runs 11 residues. Germline assignment: CDR1 SGHVS and CDR2 FNYEAQ. CDR3 DNA sequence: TGTGCCAGCAGCTTAAAGGGCAATGGGTTCTTC. It specifies CASSLKGNGFF.

The J gene is TRBJ2-3, the V gene TRBV5-1; D is possibly TRBD1 or TRBD2 (5 bases each). Trimming shortened V by 4 bases and J by 0 bases, and 9 bases separated the two germline ends. This CDR3 is built from 14 residues. Germline values: CDR1 SGHRS, CDR2 YFSETQ. The CDR3 nucleotides are TGCGCCAGCAGCCCCGGGGACAGCACAGATACGCAGTATTTT. Its protein product is CASSPGDSTDTQYF. The full variable domain, in which reference TRBV5-1 and TRBJ2-3 provide the parts outside the CDR3, is KAGVTQTPRYLIKTRGQQVTLSCSPISGHRSVSWYQQTPGQGLQFLFEYFSETQRNKGNFPGRFSGRQFSNSRSEMNVSTLELGDSALYLCASSPGDSTDTQYFGPGTRLTVL.

With regard to this clone: Other nucleotide sequences from this sample produce the same CDR3. The chain couples TRBV2 to TRBJ2-3, with 10 bases lining up with TRBD2. V dropped 7 bases and J dropped 2; count of bases not matched to a gene: 9. Per the germline V gene, CDR1 is SNHLY and CDR2 is FYNNEI. The CDR3 loop spans 16 amino acids. The CDR3 spells CASTKGLAGATDTQYF. CDR3 DNA sequence: TGTGCCAGCACCAAGGGGCTAGCGGGGGCCACAGATACGCAGTATTTT.

The chain joins TRBV7-2 to TRBJ1-2, with D unresolved. The germline V and J ends were trimmed by 1 base and 4 bases, with 13 bases remaining between them. Looked up from germline, CDR1 is SGHTA and CDR2 is FQGNSA. This CDR3 is 15 amino acids long. The CDR3 DNA reads TGTGCCAGCAGCTTAGGGGCCGCGCACCCCTATGGCTACACCTTC. Its protein is CASSLGAAHPYGYTF.

The CDR3, as DNA: TGCGCCAGCAGCTTGGTTTTCGGGACGATAAACACCGGGGAGCTGTTTTTT. Its protein is CASSLVFGTINTGELFF. The V gene is TRBV5-1, the J gene TRBJ2-2; D might be TRBD1 or TRBD2, each matching 5 bases. Germline-derived CDR1 and CDR2 are SGHRS and YFSETQ. CDR3 length: 17 amino acids. With 0 bases removed from V and 2 bases from J, the gap between germline ends came to 14 bases.

V usage is TRBV4-2 and J usage is TRBJ1-2, with a tentative D call TRBD1 (5 bases). CDR1 and CDR2 from the germline V gene are LGHNA and YNFKEQ. This CDR3 comprises 16 residues. The germline V and J ends were trimmed by 0 bases and 4 bases, with 15 bases remaining between them. CDR3 nucleotides: TGTGCCAGCAGCCAAGAGGGGGGATCCTTTGTCTATGGCTACACCTTC. It translates to CASSQEGGSFVYGYTF.

This sequence joins TRBV6-6 and TRBJ2-1, with TRBD2 matching over 11 bases. Germline V gene lookup returns CDR1 MNHNY and CDR2 SVGAGI (reference sequence). Trimming took 5 bases from V and 4 from J; bases not matched to a gene: 7. The CDR3 runs 16 residues. The CDR3 DNA sequence: TGTGCCAGCAGTAACCTAGCGGGGGGCCTTTACAATGAGCAGTTCTTC. It is translated as CASSNLAGGLYNEQFF.

The chain links TRBV4-2 to TRBJ1-4; D unresolved. The germline V gene has CDR1 LGHNA and CDR2 YNFKEQ. The CDR3 is 15 residues long. The ends were cut back, 4 bases at V and 8 bases at J, with 17 bases in the middle. The CDR3 spells CASSRTAGQAEKLFF. CDR3 DNA sequence: TGTGCCAGCAGCCGTACTGCCGGGCAGGCGGAAAAACTGTTTTTT.

V and J are TRBV28 and TRBJ2-1; D assignment may be TRBD1 or TRBD2 (5 bases each). This CDR3 region has 16 residues. Germline V gives CDR1 MDHEN, CDR2 SYDVKM. V dropped 6 bases and J dropped 3 bases, with 18 bases sitting between them. The CDR3: CASSFWPRDGYNEQFF. CDR3 sequence (DNA): TGTGCCAGCAGCTTTTGGCCACGGGACGGCTACAATGAGCAGTTCTTC.

J is TRBJ2-7 and V is TRBV5-6; D may match TRBD1 or TRBD2 (5 bases each). The length of the CDR3 is 15 residues. Germline V gives CDR1 SGHDT, CDR2 YYEEEE. The V gene lost 3 bases and the J gene lost 1 base, with 14 bases spanning the gap. CDR3 in DNA: TGTGCCAGCAGCTCCGGGACGTCCGATTCCTACGAGCAGTACTTC. Amino acid sequence: CASSSGTSDSYEQYF.

CDR3 sequence: CASSQEYREGGELFF. CDR3 DNA: TGTGCCAGCAGCCAAGAATACAGGGAAGGCGGGGAGCTGTTTTTT. The chain carries TRBV4-2 and TRBJ2-2; the D gene is possibly TRBD1 (6 bases). CDR3 length: 15 residues. The V end was cut by 0 bases, the J end by 7 bases, with 12 bases between. The germline V gene has CDR1 LGHNA and CDR2 YNFKEQ.

The V call is TRBV7-6, the J call TRBJ2-2; weak D call: TRBD2 (6 bases). This CDR3 has 13 residues. Trimming pared 6 bases from V and 2 bases from J, leaving 7 bases between. Germline assignment: CDR1 SGHVS and CDR2 FNYEAQ. CDR3 amino acids: CASREGNTGELFF. CDR3 sequence (DNA): TGTGCCAGCAGGGAGGGAAACACCGGGGAGCTGTTTTTT.

This chain uses TRBV10-1 with TRBJ2-7; 8 bases are a match to TRBD2. The V gene end was trimmed by 4 bases and the J gene end by 6 bases; junction bases not matched to a gene: 2. Looked up from germline, CDR1 is WNHNN and CDR2 is SYGVQD (reference sequence). The CDR3 extends over 12 amino acids. CDR3 loop: CASSVAGGEQYF. Here the CDR3 DNA reads TGCGCCAGCAGTGTGGCGGGGGGCGAGCAGTACTTC.